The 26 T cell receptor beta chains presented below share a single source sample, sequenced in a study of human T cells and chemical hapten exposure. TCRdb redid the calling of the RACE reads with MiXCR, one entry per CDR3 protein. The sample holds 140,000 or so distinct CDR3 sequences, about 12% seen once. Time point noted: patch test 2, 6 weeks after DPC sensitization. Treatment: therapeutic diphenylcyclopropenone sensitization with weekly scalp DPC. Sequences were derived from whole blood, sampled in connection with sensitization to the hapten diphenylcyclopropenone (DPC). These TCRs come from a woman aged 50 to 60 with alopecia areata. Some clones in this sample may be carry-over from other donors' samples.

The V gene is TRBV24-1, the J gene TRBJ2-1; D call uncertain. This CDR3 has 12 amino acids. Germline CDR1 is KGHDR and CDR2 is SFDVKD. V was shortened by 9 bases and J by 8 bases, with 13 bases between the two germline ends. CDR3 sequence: CATAENRDEQFF. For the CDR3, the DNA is TGTGCCACCGCTGAGAATCGGGATGAGCAGTTCTTC.

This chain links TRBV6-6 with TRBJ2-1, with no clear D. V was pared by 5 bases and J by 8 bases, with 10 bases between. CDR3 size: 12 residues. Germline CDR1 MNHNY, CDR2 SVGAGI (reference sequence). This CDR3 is CASSRSQDEQFF. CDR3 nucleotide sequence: TGTGCCAGCAGTCGGTCCCAGGATGAGCAGTTCTTC.

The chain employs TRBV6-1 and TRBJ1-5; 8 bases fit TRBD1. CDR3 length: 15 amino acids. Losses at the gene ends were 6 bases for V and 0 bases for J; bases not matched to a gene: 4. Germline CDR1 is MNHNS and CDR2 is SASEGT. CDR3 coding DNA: TGTGCCAGCAGCGGTACAGGGGGTAGCAATCAGCCCCAGCATTTT. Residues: CASSGTGGSNQPQHF.

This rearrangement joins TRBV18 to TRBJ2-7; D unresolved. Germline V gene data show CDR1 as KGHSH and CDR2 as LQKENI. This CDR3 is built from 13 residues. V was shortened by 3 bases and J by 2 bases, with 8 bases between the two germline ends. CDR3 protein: CASSPSNTYEQYF. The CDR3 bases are TGTGCCAGCTCACCCAGCAATACCTACGAGCAGTACTTC. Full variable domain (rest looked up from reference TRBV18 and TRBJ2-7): NAGVMQNPRHLVRRRGQEARLRCSPMKGHSHVYWYRQLPEEGLKFMVYLQKENIIDESGMPKERFSAEFPKEGPSILRIQQVVRGDSAAYFCASSPSNTYEQYFGPGTRLTVT.

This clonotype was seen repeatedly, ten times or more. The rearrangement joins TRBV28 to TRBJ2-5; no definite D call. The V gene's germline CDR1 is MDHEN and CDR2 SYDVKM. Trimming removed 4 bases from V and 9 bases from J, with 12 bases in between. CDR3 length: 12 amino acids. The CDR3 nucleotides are TGTGCCAGCAGTTACCTGAAGCAGGCCCAGTACTTC. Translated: CASSYLKQAQYF.

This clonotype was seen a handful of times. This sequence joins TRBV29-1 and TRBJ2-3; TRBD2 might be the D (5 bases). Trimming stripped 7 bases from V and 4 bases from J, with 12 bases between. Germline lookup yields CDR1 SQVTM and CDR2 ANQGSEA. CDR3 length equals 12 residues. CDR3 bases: TGCAGCGCCGGACTCCCCTCAGATACGCAGTATTTT. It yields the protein CSAGLPSDTQYF.

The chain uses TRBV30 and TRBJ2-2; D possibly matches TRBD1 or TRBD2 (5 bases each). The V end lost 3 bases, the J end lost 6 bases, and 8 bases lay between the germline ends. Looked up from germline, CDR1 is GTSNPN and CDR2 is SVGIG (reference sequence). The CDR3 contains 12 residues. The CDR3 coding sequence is TGTGCCTGGAGAGGGACGGCCGGGGAGCTGTTTTTT. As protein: CAWRGTAGELFF.

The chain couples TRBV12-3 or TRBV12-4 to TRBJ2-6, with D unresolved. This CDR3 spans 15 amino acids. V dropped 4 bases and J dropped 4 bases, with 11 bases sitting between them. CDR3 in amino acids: CASSWLVGGANVLTF. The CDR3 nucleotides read TGTGCCAGCAGTTGGCTGGTGGGAGGGGCCAACGTCCTGACTTTC.

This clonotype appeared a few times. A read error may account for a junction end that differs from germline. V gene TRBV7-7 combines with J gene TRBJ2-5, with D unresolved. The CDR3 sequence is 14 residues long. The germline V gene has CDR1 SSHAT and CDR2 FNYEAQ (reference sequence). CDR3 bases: TGTGCTAGCAGCCCCGGACGGATACAAGAGACCCAGTACTTC. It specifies CASSPGRIQETQYF.

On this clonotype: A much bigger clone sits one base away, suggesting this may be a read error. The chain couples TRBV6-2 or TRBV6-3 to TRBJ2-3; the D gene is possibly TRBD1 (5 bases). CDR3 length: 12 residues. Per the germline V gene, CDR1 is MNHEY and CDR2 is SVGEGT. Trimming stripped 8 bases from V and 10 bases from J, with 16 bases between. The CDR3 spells CASRTSGNPQYF. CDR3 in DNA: TGTGCCAGCCGAACTTCAGGGAACCCGCAGTATTTT.

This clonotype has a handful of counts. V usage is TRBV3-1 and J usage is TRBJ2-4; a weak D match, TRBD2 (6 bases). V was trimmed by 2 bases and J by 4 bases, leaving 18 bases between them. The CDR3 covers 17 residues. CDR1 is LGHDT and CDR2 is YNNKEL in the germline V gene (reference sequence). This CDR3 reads CASSQFRDSTRKNIQYF. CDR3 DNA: TGTGCCAGCAGCCAATTTAGGGACTCGACTCGGAAAAACATTCAGTACTTC.

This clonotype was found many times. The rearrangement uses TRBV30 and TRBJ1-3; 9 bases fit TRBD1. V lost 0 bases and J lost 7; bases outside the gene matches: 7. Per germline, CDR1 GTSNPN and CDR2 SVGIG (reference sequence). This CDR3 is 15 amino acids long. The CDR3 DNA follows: TGTGCCTGGAGTGTAAAGAAAGGGACAGGGAACACCATATATTTT. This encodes CAWSVKKGTGNTIYF.

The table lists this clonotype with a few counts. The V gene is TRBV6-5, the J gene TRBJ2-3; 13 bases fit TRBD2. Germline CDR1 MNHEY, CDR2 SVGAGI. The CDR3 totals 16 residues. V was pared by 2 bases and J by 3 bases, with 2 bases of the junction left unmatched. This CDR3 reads CASSYPGLAGTDTQYF. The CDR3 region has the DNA TGTGCCAGCAGTTACCCGGGACTAGCGGGGACAGATACGCAGTATTTT.

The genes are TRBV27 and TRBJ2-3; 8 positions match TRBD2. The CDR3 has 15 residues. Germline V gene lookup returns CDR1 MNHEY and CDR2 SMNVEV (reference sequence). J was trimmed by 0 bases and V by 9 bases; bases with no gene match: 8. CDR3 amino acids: CASSLSGVSTDTQYF. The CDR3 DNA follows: TGTGCCAGTTCCCTTAGCGGGGTTAGCACAGATACGCAGTATTTT.

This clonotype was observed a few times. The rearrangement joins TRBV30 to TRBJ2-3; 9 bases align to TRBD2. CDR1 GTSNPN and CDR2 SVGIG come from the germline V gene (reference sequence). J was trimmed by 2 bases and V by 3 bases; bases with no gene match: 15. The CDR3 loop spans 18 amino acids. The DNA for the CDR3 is TGTGCCTGGAGGGGATCTAGCGGGACCAGGACACTCACAGATACGCAGTATTTT. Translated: CAWRGSSGTRTLTDTQYF. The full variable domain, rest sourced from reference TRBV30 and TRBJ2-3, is SQTIHQWPATLVQPVGSPLSLECTVEGTSNPNLYWYRQAAGRGLQLLFYSVGIGQISSEVPQNLSASRPQDRQFILSSKKLLLSDSGFYLCAWRGSSGTRTLTDTQYFGPGTRLTVL.

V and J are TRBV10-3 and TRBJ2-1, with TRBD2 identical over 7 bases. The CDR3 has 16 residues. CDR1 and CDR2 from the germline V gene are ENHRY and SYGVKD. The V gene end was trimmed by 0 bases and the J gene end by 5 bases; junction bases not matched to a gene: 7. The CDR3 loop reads CAISESAGRGNNEQFF. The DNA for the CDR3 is TGTGCCATCAGTGAGTCAGCGGGACGGGGGAACAATGAGCAGTTCTTC.

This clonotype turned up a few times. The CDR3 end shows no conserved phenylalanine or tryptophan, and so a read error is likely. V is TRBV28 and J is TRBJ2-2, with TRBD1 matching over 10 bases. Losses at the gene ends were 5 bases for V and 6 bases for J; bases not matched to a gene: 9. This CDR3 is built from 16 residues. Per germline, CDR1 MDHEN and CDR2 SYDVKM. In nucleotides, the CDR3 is TGTGCCAGCAGTCGGCCGGGACAGGGGCAAGCCGGGGAGCTGTTTGTT. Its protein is CASSRPGQGQAGELFV.

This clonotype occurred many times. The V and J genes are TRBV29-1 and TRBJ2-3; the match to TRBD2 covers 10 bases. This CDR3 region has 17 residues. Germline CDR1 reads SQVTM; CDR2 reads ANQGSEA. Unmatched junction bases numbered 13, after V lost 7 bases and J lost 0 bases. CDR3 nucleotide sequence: TGCAGCGCCACCTCTAGCGGGAGCCGAAGGAGCACAGATACGCAGTATTTT. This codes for CSATSSGSRRSTDTQYF.

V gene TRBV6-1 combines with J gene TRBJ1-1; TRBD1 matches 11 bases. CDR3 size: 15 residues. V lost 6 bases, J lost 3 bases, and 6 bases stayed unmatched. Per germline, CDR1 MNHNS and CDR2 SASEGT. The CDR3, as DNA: TGTGCCAGCAGGGACAGGGGGCGACCCGACACTGAAGCTTTCTTT. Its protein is CASRDRGRPDTEAFF.

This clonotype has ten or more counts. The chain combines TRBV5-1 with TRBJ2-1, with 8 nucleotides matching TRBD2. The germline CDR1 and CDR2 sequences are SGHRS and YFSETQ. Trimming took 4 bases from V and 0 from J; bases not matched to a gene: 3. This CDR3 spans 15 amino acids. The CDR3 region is CASSASGLSYNEQFF. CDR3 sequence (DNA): TGCGCCAGCAGCGCTAGCGGGCTCTCCTACAATGAGCAGTTCTTC.

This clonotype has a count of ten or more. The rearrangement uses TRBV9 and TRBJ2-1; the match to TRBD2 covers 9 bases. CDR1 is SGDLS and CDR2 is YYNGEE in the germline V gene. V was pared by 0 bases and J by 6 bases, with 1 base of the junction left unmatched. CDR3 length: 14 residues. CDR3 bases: TGTGCCAGCAGCGTAGTTAGCGGGAGCAATGAGCAGTTCTTC. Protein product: CASSVVSGSNEQFF.

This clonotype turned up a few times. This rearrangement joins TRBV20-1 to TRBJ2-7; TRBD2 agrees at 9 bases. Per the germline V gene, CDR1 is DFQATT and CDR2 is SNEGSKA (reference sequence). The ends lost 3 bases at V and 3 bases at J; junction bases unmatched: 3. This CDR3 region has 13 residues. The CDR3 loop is CSARTSGFYEQYF. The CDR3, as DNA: TGCAGTGCTAGGACTAGCGGATTCTACGAGCAGTACTTC.

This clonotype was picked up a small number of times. The DNA for the CDR3 is TGTGCCAGCAGCCAACTCAGCGGGAGCGGGGACAATGAGCAGTTCTTC. Encoded protein: CASSQLSGSGDNEQFF. The chain carries TRBV7-3 and TRBJ2-1; the match to TRBD2 covers 8 bases. Looked up from germline, CDR1 is SGHTA and CDR2 is FQGTGA. The CDR3 runs to 16 residues. V shed 5 bases, J shed 5 bases, and the junction held 11 bases outside the gene matches.

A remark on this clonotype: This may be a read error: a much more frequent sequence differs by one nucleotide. This chain's CDR3 is CASSQLGRKQYF. The CDR3 bases are TGTGCCAGCAGCCAACTAGGGCGCAAGCAGTACTTC. The V call is TRBV3-1, the J call TRBJ2-7; D not certain. Trimming stripped 2 bases from V and 8 bases from J, with 10 bases between. Germline V CDR1 and CDR2: LGHDT, YNNKEL (reference sequence). This CDR3 is built from 12 residues.

The CDR3 is CASAGTGGYDTQYF. The CDR3 DNA is TGTGCCAGCGCCGGGACAGGGGGATATGATACGCAGTATTTT. This sequence joins TRBV27 and TRBJ2-3; 11 bases agree with TRBD1. The V gene end was trimmed by 8 bases and the J gene end by 6 bases; junction bases not matched to a gene: 7. Germline CDR1 and CDR2: MNHEY and SMNVEV (reference sequence). This CDR3 comprises 14 residues.

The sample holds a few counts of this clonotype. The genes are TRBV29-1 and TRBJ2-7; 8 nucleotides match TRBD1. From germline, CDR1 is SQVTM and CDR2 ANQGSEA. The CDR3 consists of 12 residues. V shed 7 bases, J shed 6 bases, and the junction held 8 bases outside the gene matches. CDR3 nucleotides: TGCAGCGCCTGCCCAACAGGGGGCGAGCAGTACTTC. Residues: CSACPTGGEQYF.